Below, 15 T cell receptor beta chains from the same sample are listed, as sequenced in a study of post-analysis software for immune sequencing data (dated by TCRdb to the mid-2010s). Findings and caveats that apply to the study as a whole: Four to six TRBV segments, including TRBV5-6, TRBV5-1 and TRBV20-1, were significantly more frequent in patients than controls.

The method behind the library was PCR. TCRdb lists the instrument as Illumina HiSeq 2500. To reduce PCR and sequencing biases, unique molecular identifiers were incorporated into the TCR beta cDNA libraries. The public reads were quality trimmed at Q25 with fastp and then assembled into clones with MiXCR by TCRdb, keeping productive beta chains. A single entry per CDR3 protein holds the most common genes and DNA from its merged rows. In all, the sample holds more than 500,000 distinct CDR3 sequences, and 34% of those were seen once. The ten biggest clones cover about 6% of the sample. These receptors lack a known antigen. Sequencing was done on a sample of blood. These receptors were obtained from a girl between 2 and 17 years old with multiple sclerosis.

This chain joins TRBV10-1 and TRBJ2-1, with 9 bases that match TRBD1. V lost 4 bases, J lost 7 bases, and 8 bases stayed unmatched. The CDR3 loop spans 15 amino acids. Germline CDR1 WNHNN, CDR2 SYGVQD (reference sequence). The CDR3 here is CASSGYGQGTNEQFF. The CDR3 nucleotides are TGCGCCAGCAGTGGGTATGGACAGGGGACGAATGAGCAGTTCTTC.

This clonotype was counted many times. The chain links TRBV7-2 to TRBJ2-3; 16 bases are shared with TRBD2. Germline loops: CDR1 SGHTA, CDR2 FQGNSA. J was trimmed by 4 bases and V by 0 bases; bases with no gene match: 7. The CDR3 totals 19 residues. DNA for the CDR3: TGTGCCAGCAGCTTAGCCCCGGGACTAGCGGGGGGGCCTTCAGATACGCAGTATTTT. This codes for CASSLAPGLAGGPSDTQYF. Complete variable domain (other parts from reference TRBV7-2 and TRBJ2-3): GAGVSQSPSNKVTEKGKDVELRCDPISGHTALYWYRQSLGQGLEFLIYFQGNSAPDKSGLPSDRFSAERTGGSVSTLTIQRTQQEDSAVYLCASSLAPGLAGGPSDTQYFGPGTRLTVL.

This clonotype was detected only a few times. As DNA, the CDR3 is TGTGCCAGCAGTCCGACTAACAGTGAAAATCCCCAGTACTTC. Protein product: CASSPTNSENPQYF. The chain carries TRBV6-2 or TRBV6-3 and TRBJ2-5, with D tentatively TRBD2 (5 bases). Germline assignment: CDR1 MNHEY and CDR2 SVGEGT. Between the trimmed V and J ends, which lost 5 bases and 9 bases, there was a span of 19 bases. CDR3 length equals 14 residues.

The chain recombines TRBV12-3 or TRBV12-4 with TRBJ2-3, with 8 bases matching TRBD2. CDR3 length: 15 amino acids. The V and J ends lost 3 bases and 6 bases, in that order; junction bases with no gene match: 8. The CDR3, as DNA: TGTGCCAGCAGTTTTGCGGGACTAGTGAGGGATACGCAGTATTTT. Protein: CASSFAGLVRDTQYF.

The chain combines TRBV6-1 with TRBJ2-7; TRBD2 might be the D (6 bases). The last part of the DNA fits TRBJ2-5 better; the J call may be wrong. Germline lookup yields CDR1 MNHNS and CDR2 SASEGT. The CDR3 is 15 amino acids. CDR3 bases: TGTGCCAGCAGCGACGGGAAGCCCGGAGGGGAGACCCAGTACTTC. This translates into CASSDGKPGGETQYF.

This clonotype showed up just a few times. The CDR3 coding sequence is TGCAGTGCTAGAGTTTGGAGCAAGATGAACACTGAAGCTTTCTTT. Protein product: CSARVWSKMNTEAFF. The chain is built from TRBV20-1 and TRBJ1-1; D gene uncertain. Trimming took 1 base from V and 0 from J, leaving 12 bases between them. CDR1 is DFQATT, CDR2 SNEGSKA, per germline (reference sequence). The CDR3 sequence is 15 residues long.

V usage is TRBV5-1 and J usage is TRBJ2-1; D is perhaps TRBD2 (5 bases). With 0 bases removed from V and 9 bases from J, the gap between germline ends came to 16 bases. Germline CDR1 and CDR2: SGHRS and YFSETQ. This CDR3 spans 15 amino acids. The CDR3 loop is CASSLGAASSREQFF. The CDR3 nucleotides read TGCGCCAGCAGCTTGGGTGCGGCTAGCTCGCGTGAGCAGTTCTTC.

This clonotype was found a few times. The chain recombines TRBV12-3 or TRBV12-4 with TRBJ1-1; a possible D gene is TRBD1 (6 bases). Trimming removed 6 bases at V and 5 bases at J, with 16 bases between. This CDR3 is built from 14 residues. The CDR3 DNA sequence: TGTGCCAGCAGCTTATCGACAGGAATGACTGAAGCTTTCTTT. This gives the protein CASSLSTGMTEAFF.

The chain has TRBV7-9 and TRBJ1-1, with 7 bases fitting TRBD1. The CDR3 is 15 residues long. The V gene end was trimmed by 5 bases and the J gene end by 0 bases; junction bases not matched to a gene: 6. CDR1 and CDR2 from the germline V gene are SEHNR and FQNEAQ (reference sequence). The CDR3, as DNA: TGTGCCAGCAGCCACCCGGGACAGCTGAACACTGAAGCTTTCTTT. This sequence encodes CASSHPGQLNTEAFF.

V gene TRBV2 combines with J gene TRBJ2-5; TRBD1 matches 7 bases. Germline CDR1 and CDR2: SNHLY and FYNNEI. This CDR3 comprises 13 residues. Trimming took 6 bases from V and 5 from J; bases not matched to a gene: 6. CDR3 nucleotide sequence: TGTGCCAGCAGCAGCCAGGACAGGGAGACCCAGTACTTC. As protein: CASSSQDRETQYF.

This clonotype appeared a few times. V is TRBV7-9 and J is TRBJ2-5, with 8 bases fitting TRBD2. The J segment lost 0 bases and the V segment lost 10 bases, leaving 7 bases of the junction unmatched. This CDR3 is 14 amino acids long. Per the germline V gene, CDR1 is SEHNR and CDR2 is FQNEAQ (reference sequence). Here the CDR3 DNA reads TGTGCCACCGGACTAGCACCCGACCAAGAGACCCAGTACTTC. Its protein product is CATGLAPDQETQYF.

V is TRBV5-5 and J is TRBJ1-5; D is unclear. V shed 4 bases and J shed 0 bases, with 17 bases lying between them. CDR1 is SGHKS and CDR2 is YYEKEE in the germline V gene (reference sequence). This CDR3 region has 17 residues. In DNA, the CDR3 is TGTGCCAGCAGCCCCCTCGGGCCGCCCCTTAGCAATCAGCCCCAGCATTTT. Encoded protein: CASSPLGPPLSNQPQHF.

V and J are TRBV7-6 and TRBJ2-5; D may be TRBD1 (5 bases). Trimming left V 1 base short and J 5 bases short, with 17 bases between. This CDR3 has 16 residues. Germline CDR1 is SGHVS and CDR2 is FNYEAQ. As DNA, the CDR3 is TGTGCCAGCAGCTTAGAAGCTGGCAGGGCAGGGGAGACCCAGTACTTC. This translates into CASSLEAGRAGETQYF.

The chain is built from TRBV20-1 and TRBJ2-3; 9 bases agree with TRBD2. This CDR3 contains 14 residues. With V trimmed by 7 bases and J by 6 bases, 11 bases remained unmatched. Germline CDR1 is DFQATT and CDR2 is SNEGSKA (reference sequence). CDR3 DNA: TGCAGTGTCACTTATGGCGGGGGGGAGGATACGCAGTATTTT. This codes for CSVTYGGGEDTQYF.

Here the CDR3 reads CASSLDAGTRIETQYF. Here the CDR3 DNA reads TGTGCCAGCAGCTTAGATGCTGGGACTCGTATTGAGACCCAGTACTTC. The chain links TRBV11-2 to TRBJ2-5; weak D call: TRBD2 (6 bases). Deletions cut 0 bases from V and 5 bases from J, with 16 bases between. CDR3 size: 16 residues. CDR1 is SGHAT and CDR2 is FQNNGV in the germline V gene.